Listed below are T cell receptor beta chains from one sample, sequenced in a study of blood T cell repertoires in COVID-19. Method: immunoSEQ multiplex PCR; TCRdb's copy keeps in-frame clones and lacks some. The sample has under 95,000 clones, about nine tenths seen once. The specimen was peripheral blood. Source of these receptors: a man in his fifties or sixties with COVID-19, enrolled during active disease. CDR3s include the opening cysteine and the closing phenylalanine or tryptophan. Fields, in order: D gene, V gene, J gene, clone size, CDR3 DNA, CDR3 protein. A D gene is named only where the DNA matches it firmly. Part of the rows lack a size; the others show once, few, many or a class for expanded clones.

D gene: NA
V gene: TRBV5-4
J gene: TRBJ2-1
clone size: NA
CDR3 DNA: TGTGCCAGCAGTACGTCCTCTTGGAGCTCCTACAATGAGCAGTTCTTC
CDR3 protein: CASSTSSWSSYNEQFF

D gene: TRBD2
V gene: TRBV5-4
J gene: TRBJ2-1
clone size: NA
CDR3 DNA: TGTGCCAGCAGCCCCTCACTAGCGGGAGGAGTTGAGCAGTTCTTC
CDR3 protein: CASSPSLAGGVEQFF

D gene: TRBD1
V gene: TRBV10-3
J gene: TRBJ2-7
clone size: NA
CDR3 DNA: TGTGCCACGAATCGGGACAGGGGCGAGCAGTACTTC
CDR3 protein: CATNRDRGEQYF

D gene: NA
V gene: TRBV7-2
J gene: TRBJ1-6
clone size: NA
CDR3 DNA: TGTGCCAGCAGCATCCGACAGAATTCACCCCTCCACTTT
CDR3 protein: CASSIRQNSPLHF

D gene: TRBD1
V gene: TRBV7-8
J gene: TRBJ2-7
clone size: NA
CDR3 DNA: TGTGCCAGCAGCTTAGCGGTCCCGGGACAGGGGGGCTACGAGCAGTACTTC
CDR3 protein: CASSLAVPGQGGYEQYF

D gene: TRBD1
V gene: TRBV13
J gene: TRBJ2-3
clone size: NA
CDR3 DNA: TGTGCCAGCAGCACCGAGCCATTACAGGGGGCTACGCAGTATTTT
CDR3 protein: CASSTEPLQGATQYF

D gene: NA
V gene: TRBV6-2/TRBV6-3
J gene: TRBJ1-5
clone size: once
CDR3 DNA: TGTGCCAGCAGTTACGGCAGAGGTCAGCCCCAGCATTTT
CDR3 protein: CASSYGRGQPQHF

D gene: NA
V gene: TRBV9
J gene: TRBJ1-5
clone size: NA
CDR3 DNA: TGTGCCAGCAGCGGCCCAGGTGGGGAGAACCAGCCCCAGCATTTT
CDR3 protein: CASSGPGGENQPQHF

D gene: NA
V gene: TRBV29-1
J gene: TRBJ2-3
clone size: NA
CDR3 DNA: TGCAGCGCTATCTCCCCTAGTTTGGATACGCAGTATTTT
CDR3 protein: CSAISPSLDTQYF

D gene: NA
V gene: TRBV19
J gene: TRBJ2-5
clone size: NA
CDR3 DNA: TGTGCCAGTAGTCCGGGCCAGGGGGGTTCAAGGGAGACCCAGTACTTC
CDR3 protein: CASSPGQGGSRETQYF

D gene: TRBD2
V gene: TRBV6-6
J gene: TRBJ2-7
clone size: NA
CDR3 DNA: TGTGCCAGCAGTTACGGGACTAGCGGGACATACGAGCAGTACTTC
CDR3 protein: CASSYGTSGTYEQYF

D gene: NA
V gene: TRBV7-9
J gene: TRBJ2-1
clone size: NA
CDR3 DNA: TGTGCCAGCAGCCGCGGGAACTACTACAATGAGCAGTTCTTC
CDR3 protein: CASSRGNYYNEQFF

D gene: TRBD2
V gene: TRBV28
J gene: TRBJ2-7
clone size: NA
CDR3 DNA: TGTGCCAGCAGTACCTCGGGACTAGCGGATTACGAGCAGTACTTC
CDR3 protein: CASSTSGLADYEQYF

D gene: TRBD1
V gene: TRBV28
J gene: TRBJ1-2
clone size: NA
CDR3 DNA: TGTGCCAGCAGGGTCCCGGGACAGGGGGCGCCTAACTATGGCTACACCTTC
CDR3 protein: CASRVPGQGAPNYGYTF

D gene: NA
V gene: TRBV7-9
J gene: TRBJ1-5
clone size: once
CDR3 DNA: TGTGCCAGCAGCTTAGATGGGGCTCAGCCCCAGCATTTT
CDR3 protein: CASSLDGAQPQHF

D gene: TRBD1
V gene: TRBV2
J gene: TRBJ1-4
clone size: NA
CDR3 DNA: TGTGCCAGCAGCGGACAGGGGACGGAAAAACTGTTTTTT
CDR3 protein: CASSGQGTEKLFF

D gene: NA
V gene: TRBV27
J gene: TRBJ2-1
clone size: NA
CDR3 DNA: TGTGCCACCAAGCGGCTCTCCAAATCTAATGAGCAGTTCTTC
CDR3 protein: CATKRLSKSNEQFF

D gene: NA
V gene: TRBV18
J gene: TRBJ1-2
clone size: NA
CDR3 DNA: TGTGCCAGCTCACCAACCGGGGGTGACTATGGCTACACCTTC
CDR3 protein: CASSPTGGDYGYTF

D gene: TRBD2
V gene: TRBV9
J gene: TRBJ2-1
clone size: NA
CDR3 DNA: TGTGCCAGCAGCTCGGCTAGCGGGAGGGCCCTGGATGAGCAGTTCTTC
CDR3 protein: CASSSASGRALDEQFF

D gene: NA
V gene: TRBV5-1
J gene: TRBJ1-2
clone size: NA
CDR3 DNA: TGCGCCAGCAGCCTGACAGCTAGAGATGGCTACACCTTC
CDR3 protein: CASSLTARDGYTF

D gene: TRBD2
V gene: TRBV4-1
J gene: TRBJ2-2
clone size: once
CDR3 DNA: TGCGCCAGCAGCCGCACCCCACTAGCGGGTTTGAACACCGGGGAGCTGTTTTTT
CDR3 protein: CASSRTPLAGLNTGELFF

D gene: NA
V gene: TRBV30
J gene: TRBJ1-1
clone size: NA
CDR3 DNA: TGTGCCTGGAGTGTTAAGAGGGACACTGAAGCTTTCTTT
CDR3 protein: CAWSVKRDTEAFF

D gene: TRBD2
V gene: TRBV7-2
J gene: TRBJ2-1
clone size: NA
CDR3 DNA: TGTGCCAGCAGCTCAGGATGGGGACTAGCGGGGAACAATGAGCAGTTCTTC
CDR3 protein: CASSSGWGLAGNNEQFF

D gene: TRBD1
V gene: TRBV19
J gene: TRBJ2-5
clone size: NA
CDR3 DNA: TGTGCCAGTAGTACAGGGGGCGGAGGAGAGACCCAGTACTTC
CDR3 protein: CASSTGGGGETQYF

D gene: NA
V gene: TRBV18
J gene: TRBJ1-5
clone size: NA
CDR3 DNA: TGTGCCAGCTCACCCGACAGAGATCAGCCCCAGCATTTT
CDR3 protein: CASSPDRDQPQHF

D gene: NA
V gene: TRBV29-1
J gene: TRBJ1-2
clone size: NA
CDR3 DNA: TGCAGCGTTGCAGGGGACCGCTATGGCTACACCTTC
CDR3 protein: CSVAGDRYGYTF

D gene: NA
V gene: TRBV7-9
J gene: TRBJ2-7
clone size: NA
CDR3 DNA: TGTGCCAGCAGCTTAGTACAGACCTACGAGCAGTACTTC
CDR3 protein: CASSLVQTYEQYF

D gene: NA
V gene: TRBV18
J gene: TRBJ1-4
clone size: NA
CDR3 DNA: TGTGCCAGCTCACCTCACAGGGATTACGGGGAAAAACTGTTTTTT
CDR3 protein: CASSPHRDYGEKLFF

D gene: NA
V gene: TRBV5-1
J gene: TRBJ2-5
clone size: NA
CDR3 DNA: TGCGCCAGCAGCTTGTCGCGGGGCTCTTTAGAGACCCAGTACTTC
CDR3 protein: CASSLSRGSLETQYF

D gene: NA
V gene: TRBV19
J gene: TRBJ1-5
clone size: NA
CDR3 DNA: TGTGCCAGTAGTATAGTAAGCCGCGGTCACAATCAGCCCCAGCATTTT
CDR3 protein: CASSIVSRGHNQPQHF

D gene: TRBD1
V gene: TRBV25-1
J gene: TRBJ2-7
clone size: NA
CDR3 DNA: TGTGCCAGCAGTGGACTACCGGGACAGGAACTCTACGAGCAGTACTTC
CDR3 protein: CASSGLPGQELYEQYF

D gene: TRBD1
V gene: TRBV27
J gene: TRBJ2-6
clone size: NA
CDR3 DNA: TGTGCCAGCAGGGGGACAGGTTCATCTGGGGCCAACGTCCTGACTTTC
CDR3 protein: CASRGTGSSGANVLTF

D gene: TRBD1
V gene: TRBV19
J gene: TRBJ1-1
clone size: NA
CDR3 DNA: TGTGCCAGTAAGGAACAGGGGGCTCAGTACACTGAAGCTTTCTTT
CDR3 protein: CASKEQGAQYTEAFF

D gene: NA
V gene: TRBV5-1
J gene: TRBJ1-6
clone size: NA
CDR3 DNA: TGCGCCAGCAGCTTGGAACAGGATGGGGATTCACCCCTCCACTTT
CDR3 protein: CASSLEQDGDSPLHF

D gene: NA
V gene: TRBV7-2
J gene: TRBJ1-1
clone size: NA
CDR3 DNA: TGTGCCAGCAGCTTAGAGCCGAATATGAACACTGAAGCTTTCTTT
CDR3 protein: CASSLEPNMNTEAFF

D gene: TRBD2
V gene: TRBV5-8
J gene: TRBJ2-1
clone size: NA
CDR3 DNA: TGTGCCAGCAGCTCAGATAGACTAGCGGGAGGGACCTACAATGAGCAGTTCTTC
CDR3 protein: CASSSDRLAGGTYNEQFF

D gene: TRBD2
V gene: TRBV6-6
J gene: TRBJ2-2
clone size: NA
CDR3 DNA: TGTGCCAGTGTAGCGGGAGTAGCACGTACCGGGGAGCTGTTTTTT
CDR3 protein: CASVAGVARTGELFF

D gene: TRBD1
V gene: TRBV5-1
J gene: TRBJ1-6
clone size: NA
CDR3 DNA: TGCGCCAGCAGCTGGGGAGACAGGGCCAGCTATAATTCACCCCTCCACTTT
CDR3 protein: CASSWGDRASYNSPLHF

D gene: NA
V gene: TRBV19
J gene: TRBJ1-2
clone size: NA
CDR3 DNA: TGTGCCAGTACTTCGCAGGCTTTATCTAACTATGGCTACACCTTC
CDR3 protein: CASTSQALSNYGYTF

D gene: NA
V gene: TRBV25-1
J gene: TRBJ2-1
clone size: NA
CDR3 DNA: TGTGCCAGCGGGAGTGAGCAGTTCTTC
CDR3 protein: CASGSEQFF

D gene: NA
V gene: TRBV10-1
J gene: TRBJ2-3
clone size: NA
CDR3 DNA: TGCGCCAGCAGGGCAGGGTCCGGCACAGATACGCAGTATTTT
CDR3 protein: CASRAGSGTDTQYF

D gene: NA
V gene: TRBV6-5
J gene: TRBJ2-2
clone size: NA
CDR3 DNA: TGTGCCAGCAGTCGCCAGGGACTTTACGCCGGGGAGCTGTTTTTT
CDR3 protein: CASSRQGLYAGELFF

D gene: NA
V gene: TRBV4-2
J gene: TRBJ2-3
clone size: NA
CDR3 DNA: TGTGCCAGCAGCCAAGAGGCTAGCACAGATACGCAGTATTTT
CDR3 protein: CASSQEASTDTQYF

D gene: TRBD1
V gene: TRBV24-1
J gene: TRBJ2-3
clone size: NA
CDR3 DNA: TGTGCCACCAGCCCCGGGACAGGGGGCACAGATACGCAGTATTTT
CDR3 protein: CATSPGTGGTDTQYF

D gene: TRBD1
V gene: TRBV29-1
J gene: TRBJ2-7
clone size: NA
CDR3 DNA: TGCAGCGTTGATGGGACAGGGGGCTTTGGGCAGTACTTC
CDR3 protein: CSVDGTGGFGQYF

D gene: NA
V gene: TRBV7-9
J gene: TRBJ2-2
clone size: NA
CDR3 DNA: TGTGCCAGCACCGACGGGGGGCCCGGGGAGCTGTTTTTT
CDR3 protein: CASTDGGPGELFF

D gene: NA
V gene: TRBV11-2
J gene: TRBJ2-1
clone size: NA
CDR3 DNA: TGTGCCAGCAGCTTAGCGGGGAGCACCTACAATGAGCAGTTCTTC
CDR3 protein: CASSLAGSTYNEQFF

D gene: TRBD1
V gene: TRBV19
J gene: TRBJ2-7
clone size: NA
CDR3 DNA: TGTGCCAGTAGGGGACAGAGATATAGCTCCTACGAGCAGTACTTC
CDR3 protein: CASRGQRYSSYEQYF

D gene: TRBD2
V gene: TRBV19
J gene: TRBJ2-1
clone size: once
CDR3 DNA: TGTGCCAGTAGTACGGGACTAGCGGCCCCACCGTCGCTGTTCTTC
CDR3 protein: CASSTGLAAPPSLFF

D gene: TRBD1
V gene: TRBV30
J gene: TRBJ1-3
clone size: NA
CDR3 DNA: TGTGCCTGGAGTGTGACAGGGTATCGAAACACCATATATTTT
CDR3 protein: CAWSVTGYRNTIYF

D gene: NA
V gene: TRBV5-6
J gene: TRBJ1-2
clone size: NA
CDR3 DNA: TGTGCCAGCAGCTTGGATGGGCAGGCCAACTATGGCTACACCTTC
CDR3 protein: CASSLDGQANYGYTF

D gene: TRBD2
V gene: TRBV4-1
J gene: TRBJ2-3
clone size: NA
CDR3 DNA: TGCGCCAGCAGCCAAGGGACTAGCCTCCCAGATACGCAGTATTTT
CDR3 protein: CASSQGTSLPDTQYF

D gene: TRBD2
V gene: TRBV19
J gene: TRBJ2-3
clone size: NA
CDR3 DNA: TGTGCCAGTAGTTCGCTACTAGCGGTTAACACAGATACGCAGTATTTT
CDR3 protein: CASSSLLAVNTDTQYF

D gene: TRBD1
V gene: TRBV6-2/TRBV6-3
J gene: TRBJ2-2
clone size: NA
CDR3 DNA: TGTGCCAGCAGTTACACAGGGGGCACCGGGGAGCTGTTTTTT
CDR3 protein: CASSYTGGTGELFF